The clone carrying this TCR beta chain was seen a single time. Here immunoSEQ multiplex PCR was the method, and the copy in TCRdb shows in-frame clones only, minus some. The data contain around 200,000 clones, 85% to 90% of them singletons. Germline-derived CDR1 and CDR2 are KGHSH and LQKENI. V was clipped by 5 bases and J by 4 bases, with 14 bases between them. The CDR3 covers 15 residues. These data come from a study of blood T cell repertoires in COVID-19. The chain uses TRBV18 and TRBJ2-2, with D perhaps matching TRBD1 (6 bases). The sample comprised PBMCs or T cells enriched from blood (not recorded which). The receptor was derived from a man aged 25 to 40 who had recovered from COVID-19. Written as DNA, the CDR3 is TGTGCCAGCTCAGGGACACCGCGAGGCACCGGGGAGCTGTTTTTT. It translates to CASSGTPRGTGELFF.